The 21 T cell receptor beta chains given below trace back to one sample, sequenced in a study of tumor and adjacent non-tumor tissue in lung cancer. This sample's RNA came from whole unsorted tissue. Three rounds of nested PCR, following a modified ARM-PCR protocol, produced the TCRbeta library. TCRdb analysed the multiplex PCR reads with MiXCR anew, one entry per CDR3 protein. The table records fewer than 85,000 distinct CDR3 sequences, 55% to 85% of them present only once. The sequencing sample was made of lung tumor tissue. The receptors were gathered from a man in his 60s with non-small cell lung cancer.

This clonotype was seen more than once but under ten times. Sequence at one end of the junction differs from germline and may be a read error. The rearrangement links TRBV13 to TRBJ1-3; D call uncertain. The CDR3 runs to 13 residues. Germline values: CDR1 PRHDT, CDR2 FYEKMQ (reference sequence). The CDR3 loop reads CARSLLGGNTLYF. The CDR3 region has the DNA TGTGCCAGAAGCCTACTTGGAGGAAACACCTTATATTTT.

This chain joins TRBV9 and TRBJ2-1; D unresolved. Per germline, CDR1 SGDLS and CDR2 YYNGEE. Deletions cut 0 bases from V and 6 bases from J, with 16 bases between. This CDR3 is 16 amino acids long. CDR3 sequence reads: CASSVGSALDVNEQFF. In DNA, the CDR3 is TGTGCCAGCAGCGTAGGGAGTGCCCTAGACGTCAATGAGCAGTTCTTC.

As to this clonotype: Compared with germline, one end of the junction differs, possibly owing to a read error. The CDR3 DNA reads as TGTAGTGCCCCCTCTAATGGGTCTGAAGCTTTCTTT. Its protein product is CSAPSNGSEAFF. The chain recombines TRBV20-1 with TRBJ1-1; D unclear. Germline lookup yields CDR1 DFQATT and CDR2 SNEGSKA (reference sequence). CDR3 length: 12 amino acids.

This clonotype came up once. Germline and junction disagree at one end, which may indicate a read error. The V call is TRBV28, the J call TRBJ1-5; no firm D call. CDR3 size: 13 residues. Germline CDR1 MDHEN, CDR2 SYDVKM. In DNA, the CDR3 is TGTGCCAGCAGGGGGTATAGCAAACAGCCCCAGCATTTT. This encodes CASRGYSKQPQHF.

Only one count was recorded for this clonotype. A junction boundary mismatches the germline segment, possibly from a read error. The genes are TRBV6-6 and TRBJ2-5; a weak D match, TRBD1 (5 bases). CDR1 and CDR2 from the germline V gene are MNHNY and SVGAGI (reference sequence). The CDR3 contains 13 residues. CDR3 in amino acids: CASRAGMEESQYF. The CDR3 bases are TGTGCCAGCCGAGCAGGGATGGAAGAGAGCCAGTACTTC.

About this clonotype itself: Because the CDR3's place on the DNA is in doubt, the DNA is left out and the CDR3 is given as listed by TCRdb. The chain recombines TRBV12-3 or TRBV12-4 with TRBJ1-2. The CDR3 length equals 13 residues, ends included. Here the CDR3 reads CVSSFGNGYGYTF.

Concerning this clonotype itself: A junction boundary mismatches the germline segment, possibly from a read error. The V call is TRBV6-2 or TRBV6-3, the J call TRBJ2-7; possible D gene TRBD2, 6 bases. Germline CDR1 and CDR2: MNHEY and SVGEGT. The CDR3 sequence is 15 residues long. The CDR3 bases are TGTGCCAGCAGCTACCGTGACACTAGCTCCCACGAGCAGTACTTC. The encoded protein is CASSYRDTSSHEQYF.

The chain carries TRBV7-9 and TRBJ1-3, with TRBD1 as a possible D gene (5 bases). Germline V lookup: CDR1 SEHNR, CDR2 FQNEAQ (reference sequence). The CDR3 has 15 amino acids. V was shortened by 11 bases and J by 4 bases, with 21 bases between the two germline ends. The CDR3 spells CACDPMGPSGNTIYF. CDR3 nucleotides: TGTGCCTGCGACCCGATGGGACCGTCGGGAAACACCATATATTTT.

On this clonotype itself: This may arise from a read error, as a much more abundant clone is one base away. CDR3 sequence: CASRPSGAGKTQYF. In nucleotides, the CDR3 is TGTGCCAGCAGACCTAGCGGGGCAGGGAAGACCCAGTACTTC. The gene calls are TRBV11-3 and TRBJ2-5; TRBD2 agrees at 9 bases. The CDR3 is 14 residues long. In germline, CDR1 is SGHNT, CDR2 YENEEA. J gave up 6 bases and V 6 bases, and 8 bases lay outside the gene matches.

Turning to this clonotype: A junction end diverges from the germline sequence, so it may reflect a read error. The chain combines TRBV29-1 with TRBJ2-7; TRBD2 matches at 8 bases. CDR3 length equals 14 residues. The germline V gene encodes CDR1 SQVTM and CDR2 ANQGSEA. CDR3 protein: CRVYTGTSSYERYF. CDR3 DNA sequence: TGCAGAGTATACACCGGGACTAGTAGCTACGAGCGGTACTTC.

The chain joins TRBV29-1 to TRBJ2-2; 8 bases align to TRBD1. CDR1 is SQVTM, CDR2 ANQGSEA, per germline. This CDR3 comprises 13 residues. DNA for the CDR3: TGCAGAATAAAAACAGGGGGAGTAGGGGAGCTGTTTTTT. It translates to CRIKTGGVGELFF.

This chain's CDR3 is CSVEDRGRGSYEQYF. Here the CDR3 DNA reads TGCAGCGTTGAAGATCGAGGAAGAGGCTCCTACGAGCAGTACTTC. The chain carries TRBV29-1 and TRBJ2-7, with D unclear. The ends were cut back, 0 bases at V and 0 bases at J, with 12 bases in the middle. The V gene's germline CDR1 is SQVTM and CDR2 ANQGSEA. CDR3 length: 15 residues.

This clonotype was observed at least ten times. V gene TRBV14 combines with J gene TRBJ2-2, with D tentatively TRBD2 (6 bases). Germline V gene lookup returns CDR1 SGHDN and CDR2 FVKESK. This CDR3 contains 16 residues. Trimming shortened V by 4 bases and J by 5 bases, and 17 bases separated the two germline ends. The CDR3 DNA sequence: TGTGCCAGCAGCCTAATAGCGGCAGGTGGTACCGGGGAGCTGTTTTTT. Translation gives CASSLIAAGGTGELFF.

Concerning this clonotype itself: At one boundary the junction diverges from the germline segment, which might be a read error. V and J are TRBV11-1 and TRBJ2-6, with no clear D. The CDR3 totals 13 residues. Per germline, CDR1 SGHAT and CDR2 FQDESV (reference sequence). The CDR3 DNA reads TGTGCTAGCAGCTTAGAGACTCGAGCCGTCGTGACTTTC. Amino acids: CASSLETRAVVTF.

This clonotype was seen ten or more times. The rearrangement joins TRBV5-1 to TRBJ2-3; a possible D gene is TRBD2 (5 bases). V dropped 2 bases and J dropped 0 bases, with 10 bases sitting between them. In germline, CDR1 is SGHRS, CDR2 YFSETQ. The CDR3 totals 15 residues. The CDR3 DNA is TGCGCCAGCAGCTTAGGAGCGGCTAGCACAGATACGCAGTATTTT. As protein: CASSLGAASTDTQYF. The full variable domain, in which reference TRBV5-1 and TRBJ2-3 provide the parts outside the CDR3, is KAGVTQTPRYLIKTRGQQVTLSCSPISGHRSVSWYQQTPGQGLQFLFEYFSETQRNKGNFPGRFSGRQFSNSRSEMNVSTLELGDSALYLCASSLGAASTDTQYFGPGTRLTVL.

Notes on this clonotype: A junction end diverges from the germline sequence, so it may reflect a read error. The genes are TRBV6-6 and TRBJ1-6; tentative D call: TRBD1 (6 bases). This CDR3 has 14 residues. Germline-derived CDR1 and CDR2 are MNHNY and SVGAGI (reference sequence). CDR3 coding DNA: TGTGTCAGCAGTTTTACAGGGAGGCATTCACCCCTCCACTTT. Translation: CVSSFTGRHSPLHF.

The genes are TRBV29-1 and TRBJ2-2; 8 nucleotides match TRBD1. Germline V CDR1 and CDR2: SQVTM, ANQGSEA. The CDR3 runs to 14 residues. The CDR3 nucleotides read TGCAGAAGGCCTGGACAGGGACCCACCGGGGAGCTGTTTTTT. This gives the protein CRRPGQGPTGELFF.

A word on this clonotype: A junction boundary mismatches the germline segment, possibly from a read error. DNA for the CDR3: TGTACCAGCAGCTTAGGCGGCGACCACACACCACTCCACTTT. The encoded protein is CTSSLGGDHTPLHF. The V gene is TRBV7-9, the J gene TRBJ1-6; D remains unclear. This CDR3 has 14 amino acids. Germline-derived CDR1 and CDR2 are SEHNR and FQNEAQ (reference sequence).

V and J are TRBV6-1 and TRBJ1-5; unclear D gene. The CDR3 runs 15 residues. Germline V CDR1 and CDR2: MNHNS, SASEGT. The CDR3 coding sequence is TGTGTCAGTAGCATTCTGCCGCAGACCAATCAGCCCCAGCATTTT. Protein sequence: CVSSILPQTNQPQHF.

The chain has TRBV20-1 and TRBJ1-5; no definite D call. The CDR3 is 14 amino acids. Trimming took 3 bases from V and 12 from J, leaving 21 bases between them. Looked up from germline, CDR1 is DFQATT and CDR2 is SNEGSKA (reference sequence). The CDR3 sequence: CSASVSGDYQLQHF. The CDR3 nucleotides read TGCAGTGCTAGTGTCTCAGGAGACTATCAACTCCAGCATTTT.

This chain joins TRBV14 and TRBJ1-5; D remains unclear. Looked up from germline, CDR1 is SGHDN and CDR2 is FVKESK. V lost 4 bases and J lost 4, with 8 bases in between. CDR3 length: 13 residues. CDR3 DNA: TGTGCCAGCAGCCTAGCCGGAAATCAGCCCCAGCATTTT. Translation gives CASSLAGNQPQHF.